This T cell receptor (beta chain) was recovered during a study of blood T cell repertoires in COVID-19. Background on the study: Acute and convalescent COVID-19 specimens originated in the United States, Italy and Spain. Sources were T cells, B-cell-depleted T cells, or PBMCs; the material itself was cDNA or gDNA.

Original processing notes: The assay estimated nucleated cells by amplifying reference gene primers. Produced via immunoSEQ multiplex PCR; TCRdb's table is partial and in-frame only. D and trimming were read from the DNA, whereas the V and J calls and clone size are those reported in that table. In the table there are 99,000 or so clones, roughly 79% of which are singletons. The CDR3 contains 14 residues. Germline V CDR1 and CDR2: SGHDT, YYEEEE. Trimming pared 2 bases from V and 2 bases from J, leaving 10 bases between. This chain uses TRBV5-6 with TRBJ1-2; perhaps TRBD1 as D (6 bases). The sample comprised peripheral blood. The source of this sequence is an older woman with acute or convalescent COVID-19. The CDR3 region is CASSLIQGNYGYTF. The CDR3 DNA reads as TGTGCCAGCAGCTTAATCCAGGGGAACTATGGCTACACCTTC.